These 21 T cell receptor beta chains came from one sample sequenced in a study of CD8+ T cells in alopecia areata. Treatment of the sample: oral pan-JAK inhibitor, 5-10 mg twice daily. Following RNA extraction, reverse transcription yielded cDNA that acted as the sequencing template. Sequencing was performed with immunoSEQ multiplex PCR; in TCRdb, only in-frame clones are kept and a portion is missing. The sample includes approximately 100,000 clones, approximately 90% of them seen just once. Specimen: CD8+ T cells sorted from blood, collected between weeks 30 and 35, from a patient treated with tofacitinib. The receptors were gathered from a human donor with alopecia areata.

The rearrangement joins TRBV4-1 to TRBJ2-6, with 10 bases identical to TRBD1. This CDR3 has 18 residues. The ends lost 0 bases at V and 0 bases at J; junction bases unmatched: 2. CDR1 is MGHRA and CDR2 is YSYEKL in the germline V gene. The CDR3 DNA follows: TGCGCCAGCAGCCAAGAAAGGACAGGGGGCTCTGGGGCCAACGTCCTGACTTTC. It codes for CASSQERTGGSGANVLTF.

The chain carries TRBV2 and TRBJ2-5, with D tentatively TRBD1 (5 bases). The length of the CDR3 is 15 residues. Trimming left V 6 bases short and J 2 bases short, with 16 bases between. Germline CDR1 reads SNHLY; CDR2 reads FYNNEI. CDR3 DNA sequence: TGTGCCAGCAGGAAGGGGCGGATTCAACAAGAGACCCAGTACTTC. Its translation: CASRKGRIQQETQYF.

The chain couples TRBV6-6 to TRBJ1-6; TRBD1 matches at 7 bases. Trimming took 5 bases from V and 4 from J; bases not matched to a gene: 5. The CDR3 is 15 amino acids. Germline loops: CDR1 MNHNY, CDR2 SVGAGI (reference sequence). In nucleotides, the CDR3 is TGTGCCAGCAGTCAGGACAGGTCTTATAATTCACCCCTCCACTTT. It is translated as CASSQDRSYNSPLHF.

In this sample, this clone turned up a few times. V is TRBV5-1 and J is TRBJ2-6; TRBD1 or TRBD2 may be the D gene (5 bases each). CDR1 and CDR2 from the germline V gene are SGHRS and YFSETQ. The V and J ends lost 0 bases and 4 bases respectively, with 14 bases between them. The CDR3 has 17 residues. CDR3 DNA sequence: TGCGCCAGCAGCTTGGGTCACGGGACCCCCGGGGCCAACGTCCTGACTTTC. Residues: CASSLGHGTPGANVLTF.

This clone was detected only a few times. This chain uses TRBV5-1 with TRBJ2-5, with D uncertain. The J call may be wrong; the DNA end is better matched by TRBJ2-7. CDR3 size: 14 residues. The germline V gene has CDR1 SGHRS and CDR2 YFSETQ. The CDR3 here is CASSLEDPDYEQYF. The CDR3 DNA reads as TGCGCCAGCAGCTTGGAGGACCCTGACTACGAGCAGTACTTC.

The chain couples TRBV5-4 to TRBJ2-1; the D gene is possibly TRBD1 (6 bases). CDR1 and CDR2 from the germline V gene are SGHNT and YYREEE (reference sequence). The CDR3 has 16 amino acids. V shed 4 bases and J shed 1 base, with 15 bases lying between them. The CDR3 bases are TGTGCCAGCAGCACCTTACAGGGCTCATCCTACAATGAGCAGTTCTTC. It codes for CASSTLQGSSYNEQFF. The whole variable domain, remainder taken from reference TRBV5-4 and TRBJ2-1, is ETGVTQSPTHLIKTRGQQVTLRCSSQSGHNTVSWYQQALGQGPQFIFQYYREEENGRGNFPPRFSGLQFPNYSSELNVNALELDDSALYLCASSTLQGSSYNEQFFGPGTRLTVL.

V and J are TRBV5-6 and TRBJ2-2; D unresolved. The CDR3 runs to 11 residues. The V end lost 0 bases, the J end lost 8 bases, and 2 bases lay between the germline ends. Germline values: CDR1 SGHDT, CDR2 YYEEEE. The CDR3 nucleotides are TGTGCCAGCAGCTTGGCGGGGGAGCTGTTTTTT. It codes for CASSLAGELFF.

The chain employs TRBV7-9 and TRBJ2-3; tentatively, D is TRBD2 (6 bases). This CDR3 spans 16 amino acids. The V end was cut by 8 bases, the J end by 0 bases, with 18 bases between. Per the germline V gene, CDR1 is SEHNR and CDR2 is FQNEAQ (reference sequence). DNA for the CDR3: TGTGCCAGCCTCTTTGCGGCGGGGACTAGCACAGATACGCAGTATTTT. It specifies CASLFAAGTSTDTQYF.

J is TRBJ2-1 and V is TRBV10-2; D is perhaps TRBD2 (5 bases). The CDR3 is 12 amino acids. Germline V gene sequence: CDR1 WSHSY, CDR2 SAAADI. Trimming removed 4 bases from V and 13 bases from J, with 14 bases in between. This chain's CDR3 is CASSALEANQFF. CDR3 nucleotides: TGCGCCAGCAGTGCACTAGAGGCGAACCAGTTCTTC.

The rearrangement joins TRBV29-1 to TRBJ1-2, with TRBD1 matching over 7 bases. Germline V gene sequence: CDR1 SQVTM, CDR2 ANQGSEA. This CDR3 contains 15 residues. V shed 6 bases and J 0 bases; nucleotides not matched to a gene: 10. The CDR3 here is CSVSDRVGTNYGYTF. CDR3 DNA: TGCAGCGTATCCGACAGGGTGGGGACTAACTATGGCTACACCTTC.

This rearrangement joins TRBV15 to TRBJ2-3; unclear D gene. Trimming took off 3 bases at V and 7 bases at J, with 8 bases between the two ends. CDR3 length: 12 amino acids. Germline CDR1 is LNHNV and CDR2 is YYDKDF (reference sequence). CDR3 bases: TGTGCCACCAGCAGTGTCACGAATACGCAGTATTTT. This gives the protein CATSSVTNTQYF.

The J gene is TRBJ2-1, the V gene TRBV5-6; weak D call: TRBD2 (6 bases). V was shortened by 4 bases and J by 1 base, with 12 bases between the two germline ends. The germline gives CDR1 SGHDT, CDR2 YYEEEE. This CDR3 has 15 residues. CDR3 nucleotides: TGTGCCAGCAGCGGGTCGGGAGTATCCTACAATGAGCAGTTCTTC. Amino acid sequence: CASSGSGVSYNEQFF. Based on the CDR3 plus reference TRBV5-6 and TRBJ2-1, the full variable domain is DAGVTQSPTHLIKTRGQQVTLRCSPKSGHDTVSWYQQALGQGPQFIFQYYEEEERQRGNFPDRFSGHQFPNYSSELNVNALLLGDSALYLCASSGSGVSYNEQFFGPGTRLTVL.

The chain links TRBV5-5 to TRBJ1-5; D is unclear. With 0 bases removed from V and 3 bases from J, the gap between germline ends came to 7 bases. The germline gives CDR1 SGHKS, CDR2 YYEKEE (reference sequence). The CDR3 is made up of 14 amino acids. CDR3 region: CASSLAGDNQPQHF. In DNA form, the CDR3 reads TGTGCCAGCAGCTTGGCTGGGGACAATCAGCCCCAGCATTTT. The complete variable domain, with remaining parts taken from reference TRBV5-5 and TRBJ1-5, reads DAGVTQSPTHLIKTRGQQVTLRCSPISGHKSVSWYQQVLGQGPQFIFQYYEKEERGRGNFPDRFSARQFPNYSSELNVNALLLGDSALYLCASSLAGDNQPQHFGDGTRLSIL.

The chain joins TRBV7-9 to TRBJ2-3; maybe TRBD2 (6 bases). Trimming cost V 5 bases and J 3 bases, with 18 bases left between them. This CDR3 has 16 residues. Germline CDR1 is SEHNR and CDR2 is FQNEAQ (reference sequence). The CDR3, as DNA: TGTGCCAGCAGCCCGCGTGGAGGGCCGCGTACAGATACGCAGTATTTT. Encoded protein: CASSPRGGPRTDTQYF.

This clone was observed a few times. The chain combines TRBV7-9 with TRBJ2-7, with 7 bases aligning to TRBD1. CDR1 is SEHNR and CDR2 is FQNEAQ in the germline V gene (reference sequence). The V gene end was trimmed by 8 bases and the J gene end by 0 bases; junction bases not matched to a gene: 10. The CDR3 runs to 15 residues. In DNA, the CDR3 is TGTGCCAGCCAGACACTCGGGACAGACTCCTACGAGCAGTACTTC. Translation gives CASQTLGTDSYEQYF.

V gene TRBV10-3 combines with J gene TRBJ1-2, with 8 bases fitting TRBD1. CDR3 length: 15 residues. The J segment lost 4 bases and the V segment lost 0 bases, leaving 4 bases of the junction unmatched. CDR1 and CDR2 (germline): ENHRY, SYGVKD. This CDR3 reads CAISESGQDIYGYTF. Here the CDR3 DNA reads TGTGCCATCAGTGAGTCGGGACAGGATATCTATGGCTACACCTTC.

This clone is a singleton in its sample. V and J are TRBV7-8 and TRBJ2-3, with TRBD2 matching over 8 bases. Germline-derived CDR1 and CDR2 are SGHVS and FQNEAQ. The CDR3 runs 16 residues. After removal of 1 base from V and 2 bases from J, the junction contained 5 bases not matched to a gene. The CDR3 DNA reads TGTGCCAGCAGCTTAGTTATAGCGGGGTACACAGATACGCAGTATTTT. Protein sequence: CASSLVIAGYTDTQYF.

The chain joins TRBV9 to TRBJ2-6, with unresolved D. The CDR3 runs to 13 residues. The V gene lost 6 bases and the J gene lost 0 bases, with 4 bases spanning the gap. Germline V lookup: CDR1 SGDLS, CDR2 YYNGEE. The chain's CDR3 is CASTASGANVLTF. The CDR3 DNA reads TGTGCCAGCACCGCCTCTGGGGCCAACGTCCTGACTTTC.

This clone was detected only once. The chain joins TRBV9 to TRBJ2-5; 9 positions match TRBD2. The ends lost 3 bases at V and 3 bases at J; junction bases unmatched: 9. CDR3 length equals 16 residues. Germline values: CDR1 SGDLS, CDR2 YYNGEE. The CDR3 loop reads CASSDPLIAGEETQYF. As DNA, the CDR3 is TGTGCCAGCAGCGACCCATTAATAGCGGGAGAAGAGACCCAGTACTTC.

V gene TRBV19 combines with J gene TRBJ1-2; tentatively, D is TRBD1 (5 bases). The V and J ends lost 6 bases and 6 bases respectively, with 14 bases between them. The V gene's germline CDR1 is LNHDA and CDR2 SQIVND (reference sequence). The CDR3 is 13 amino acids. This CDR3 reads CASSWGLTDGYTF. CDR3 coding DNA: TGTGCCAGTAGCTGGGGACTCACAGATGGCTACACCTTC.

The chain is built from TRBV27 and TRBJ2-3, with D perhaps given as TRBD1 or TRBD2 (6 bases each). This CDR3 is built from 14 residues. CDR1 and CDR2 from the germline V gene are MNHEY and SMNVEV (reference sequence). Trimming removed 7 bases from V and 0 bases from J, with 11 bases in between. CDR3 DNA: TGTGCCAGCAAAACAGGGACTAGCACAGATACGCAGTATTTT. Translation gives CASKTGTSTDTQYF.